Below are 24 T cell receptor beta chains sequenced from a single sample in a study of cytomegalovirus exposure and HLA in healthy donors. PCR primers comprised 60 Vbeta and 13 Jbeta primers. Clones were read by immunoSEQ multiplex PCR, and TCRdb kept only the in-frame ones, dropping some. Of under 110,000 clones listed, 60% to 75% are singletons. Sequencing was performed on PBMCs. All receptors come from a male donor in good health and CMV-seropositive.

J is TRBJ2-7 and V is TRBV6-5; 9 positions match TRBD2. Germline V lookup: CDR1 MNHEY, CDR2 SVGAGI. V trimming: 10 bases; J trimming: 3 bases; junction bases outside the gene matches: 10. This CDR3 contains 14 residues. CDR3 amino acids: CATSGGGAFYEQYF. In nucleotides, the CDR3 is TGTGCCACCTCCGGCGGGGGGGCCTTCTACGAGCAGTACTTC.

CDR3 protein: CSVGVGQGYEQYF. The CDR3 bases are TGCAGCGTGGGGGTGGGACAGGGCTACGAGCAGTACTTC. The chain combines TRBV29-1 with TRBJ2-7; 9 bases line up with TRBD1. Per the germline V gene, CDR1 is SQVTM and CDR2 is ANQGSEA. Losses at the gene ends were 6 bases for V and 3 bases for J; bases not matched to a gene: 6. The CDR3 spans 13 residues.

This clone was observed a handful of times. The sample has other DNA sequences that encode this CDR3 too. The CDR3: CASSQEIDSLAEAFF. The CDR3 DNA follows: TGCGCCAGCAGCCAAGAAATCGACAGCCTCGCTGAAGCTTTCTTT. The V and J genes are TRBV4-3 and TRBJ1-1; D possibly corresponds to TRBD1 (5 bases). The V gene's germline CDR1 is LGHNA and CDR2 YSLEER. V gave up 0 bases and J gave up 6 bases, with 14 bases separating them. There are 15 residues in the CDR3.

The chain is built from TRBV13 and TRBJ1-1, with 10 bases fitting TRBD1. V lost 2 bases to trimming and J lost 0 bases; unmatched junction nucleotides: 6. CDR1 PRHDT and CDR2 FYEKMQ come from the germline V gene (reference sequence). CDR3 length: 17 residues. The CDR3 bases are TGTGCCAGCAGCTTACAGGGACAGGGGTTCATGAACACTGAAGCTTTCTTT. Translated, it gives CASSLQGQGFMNTEAFF.

The gene calls are TRBV6-6 and TRBJ2-7; 7 nucleotides match TRBD1. V was pared by 7 bases and J by 1 base, with 10 bases of the junction left unmatched. CDR1 is MNHNY and CDR2 is SVGAGI in the germline V gene (reference sequence). The CDR3 is 15 residues long. CDR3 DNA: TGTGCCAGCACCTACAGGGGTACAGCGTCCTACGAGCAGTACTTC. This translates into CASTYRGTASYEQYF.

The rearrangement joins TRBV4-3 to TRBJ1-4; TRBD1 might be the D (6 bases). V lost 1 base, J lost 7 bases, and 10 bases lay in between. Germline loops: CDR1 LGHNA, CDR2 YSLEER. CDR3 length: 14 amino acids. CDR3 loop: CASSQGGLGEKLFF. The CDR3 DNA reads as TGCGCCAGCAGCCAAGGGGGGCTTGGTGAAAAACTGTTTTTT.

This clone has a handful of counts. The chain recombines TRBV18 with TRBJ2-3; tentatively, D is TRBD2 (6 bases). Trimming removed 0 bases at V and 3 bases at J, with 10 bases between. CDR1 is KGHSH, CDR2 LQKENI, per germline. The CDR3 spans 15 residues. The CDR3 DNA is TGTGCCAGCTCACCACCGCGGGGCCGGACAGATACGCAGTATTTT. Protein: CASSPPRGRTDTQYF.

The chain employs TRBV4-1 and TRBJ2-3, with 11 bases that match TRBD2. The CDR3 loop spans 15 amino acids. Germline V gene sequence: CDR1 MGHRA, CDR2 YSYEKL. The trim removed 4 bases at V and 6 bases at J, leaving 6 bases unmatched. The CDR3 protein is CASSPLAGVQDTQYF. For the CDR3, the DNA is TGCGCCAGCAGCCCACTAGCGGGAGTGCAGGATACGCAGTATTTT.

This clone has more than one count but fewer than ten. CDR3 sequence: CSARDREGGEQFF. The CDR3 nucleotides are TGCAGCGCGCGGGACAGGGAAGGGGGGGAGCAGTTCTTC. The chain has TRBV29-1 and TRBJ2-1; 9 nucleotides align to TRBD1. V was clipped by 7 bases and J by 10 bases; unmatched bases: 11. Germline V gives CDR1 SQVTM, CDR2 ANQGSEA. This CDR3 has 13 residues.

The V call is TRBV29-1, the J call TRBJ2-1; possibly TRBD2 for D (6 bases). This CDR3 spans 13 amino acids. CDR1 and CDR2 (germline): SQVTM, ANQGSEA. Trimming pared 3 bases from V and 8 bases from J, leaving 14 bases between. The CDR3 DNA sequence: TGCAGCGTTGAGAGCGGGCGGGTGGATGAGCAGTTCTTC. Translated, it gives CSVESGRVDEQFF.

The V and J genes are TRBV27 and TRBJ2-7, with 10 positions matching TRBD2. V dropped 4 bases and J dropped 1; count of bases not matched to a gene: 19. The CDR3 has 20 amino acids. Germline values: CDR1 MNHEY, CDR2 SMNVEV (reference sequence). The CDR3 protein is CASSSHLARERLAGSYEQYF. The CDR3 region has the DNA TGTGCCAGCAGTTCCCATCTCGCCAGGGAGAGACTAGCGGGTTCCTACGAGCAGTACTTC.

This clone is a singleton in its sample. The chain recombines TRBV2 with TRBJ1-5, with TRBD1 matching over 10 bases. V shed 4 bases, J shed 6 bases, and the junction held 3 bases outside the gene matches. Germline V gives CDR1 SNHLY, CDR2 FYNNEI. This CDR3 spans 14 amino acids. In DNA form, the CDR3 reads TGTGCCAGCAGTGGGACAGGGGGAAGTCAGCCCCAGCATTTT. Residues: CASSGTGGSQPQHF.

This chain connects TRBV5-4 to TRBJ2-7, with 12 bases identical to TRBD1. The trim removed 0 bases at V and 0 bases at J, leaving 1 base unmatched. The CDR3 length is 16 residues. In germline, CDR1 is SGHNT, CDR2 YYREEE (reference sequence). CDR3: CASSLGDRGPSYEQYF. DNA for the CDR3: TGTGCCAGCAGCTTGGGGGACAGGGGGCCCTCCTACGAGCAGTACTTC.

This clone appeared a few times. J is TRBJ2-3 and V is TRBV7-3, with 7 bases aligning to TRBD1. The CDR3 runs to 15 residues. After removal of 5 bases from V and 4 bases from J, the junction contained 9 bases not matched to a gene. Germline values: CDR1 SGHTA, CDR2 FQGTGA. CDR3 residues: CASSQFGTVSDTQYF. The CDR3 nucleotides read TGTGCCAGCAGCCAATTTGGGACAGTTTCAGATACGCAGTATTTT. The full variable domain, rest sourced from reference TRBV7-3 and TRBJ2-3, is GAGVSQTPSNKVTEKGKYVELRCDPISGHTALYWYRQSLGQGPEFLIYFQGTGAADDSGLPNDRFFAVRPEGSVSTLKIQRTERGDSAVYLCASSQFGTVSDTQYFGPGTRLTVL.

The chain couples TRBV9 to TRBJ1-1, with a tentative D call TRBD1 (6 bases). This CDR3 is 15 amino acids long. Trimming removed 3 bases at V and 3 bases at J, with 15 bases between. Germline CDR1 reads SGDLS; CDR2 reads YYNGEE. The CDR3 coding sequence is TGTGCCAGCAGCGCTCGCAGGGGCGCGGACACTGAAGCTTTCTTT. It codes for CASSARRGADTEAFF.

This rearrangement joins TRBV6-1 to TRBJ1-1, with TRBD1 as a possible D gene (5 bases). The germline V gene has CDR1 MNHNS and CDR2 SASEGT. V was pared by 10 bases and J by 8 bases, with 17 bases between. The CDR3 is 12 residues long. The CDR3, as DNA: TGTGCCATTCGAGTGGGGGGGAGGGAAGCTTTCTTT. Protein: CAIRVGGREAFF.

This clone occurred once. The chain combines TRBV29-1 with TRBJ1-3; weak D call: TRBD1 (5 bases). This CDR3 is built from 13 residues. Trimming pared 7 bases from V and 4 bases from J, leaving 14 bases between. Germline V gene lookup returns CDR1 SQVTM and CDR2 ANQGSEA. This CDR3 is CSAKAGVGNTIYF. CDR3 bases: TGCAGCGCCAAGGCGGGGGTCGGAAACACCATATATTTT.

The chain employs TRBV5-1 and TRBJ2-2; possible D gene TRBD1, 5 bases. Trimming cost V 3 bases and J 3 bases, with 9 bases left between them. The CDR3 is 14 amino acids. Per germline, CDR1 SGHRS and CDR2 YFSETQ. The CDR3, as DNA: TGCGCCAGCAGCTGGCCACAGGACACCGGGGAGCTGTTTTTT. This codes for CASSWPQDTGELFF.

The CDR3: CASSFGTSGGAIEQYF. The CDR3 DNA reads TGTGCCAGCAGTTTCGGGACTAGCGGGGGGGCAATCGAGCAGTACTTC. The chain joins TRBV6-5 to TRBJ2-7, with 16 bases aligning to TRBD2. This CDR3 spans 16 amino acids. Germline trimming cut 4 bases from V and 6 bases from J; bases unmatched to any gene: 6. Germline V gene data show CDR1 as MNHEY and CDR2 as SVGAGI.

CDR3 protein: CASSPGHGSYNEQFF. As DNA, the CDR3 is TGTGCCAGCAGCCCTGGACACGGATCCTACAATGAGCAGTTCTTC. This rearrangement joins TRBV11-2 to TRBJ2-1; TRBD1 might be the D (5 bases). The CDR3 is made up of 15 amino acids. The germline V gene has CDR1 SGHAT and CDR2 FQNNGV. The V end lost 5 bases, the J end lost 1 base, and 12 bases lay between the germline ends.

This chain connects TRBV9 to TRBJ2-1; 12 positions agree with TRBD1. The ends lost 0 bases at V and 6 bases at J; junction bases unmatched: 4. Germline lookup yields CDR1 SGDLS and CDR2 YYNGEE. CDR3 size: 16 residues. CDR3 sequence (DNA): TGTGCCAGCAGCGTAGCCGGGACAGGGGGCTCCAATGAGCAGTTCTTC. This sequence encodes CASSVAGTGGSNEQFF. The whole variable domain, remainder taken from reference TRBV9 and TRBJ2-1, is DSGVTQTPKHLITATGQRVTLRCSPRSGDLSVYWYQQSLDQGLQFLIQYYNGEERAKGNILERFSAQQFPDLHSELNLSSLELGDSALYFCASSVAGTGGSNEQFFGPGTRLTVL.

This clone was seen only a few times. The chain employs TRBV23-1 and TRBJ2-7; 8 positions match TRBD1. TRBV23-1 is sorted into the ORF group, with uncertain function. Trimming cost V 6 bases and J 2 bases; bases outside gene matches: 15. This CDR3 has 17 amino acids. CDR3 residues: CASSPESIRGLTYEQYF. DNA for the CDR3: TGCGCCAGCAGCCCCGAGTCAATCAGGGGGCTAACCTACGAGCAGTACTTC.

The chain employs TRBV15 and TRBJ2-7; 10 nucleotides align to TRBD2. Per germline, CDR1 LNHNV and CDR2 YYDKDF (reference sequence). The ends lost 0 bases at V and 3 bases at J; junction bases unmatched: 8. This CDR3 has 17 amino acids. CDR3 protein: CATSRDQIAGGNYEQYF. CDR3 DNA sequence: TGTGCCACCAGCAGAGATCAGATAGCGGGAGGAAACTACGAGCAGTACTTC.

The chain recombines TRBV5-1 with TRBJ2-3; possibly TRBD1 for D (6 bases). Germline CDR1 and CDR2: SGHRS and YFSETQ. The CDR3 sequence is 13 residues long. V dropped 1 base and J dropped 4 bases, with 7 bases sitting between them. The CDR3 DNA reads TGCGCCAGCAGCTTGCCAGGGGCAGATACGCAGTATTTT. Its protein product is CASSLPGADTQYF.